What follows describes a single TCR beta chain. Its binding antigen is unknown. To prepare the library, the immunoSEQ multiplex PCR assay was applied. A mixture of 60 forward primers for TCR Vbeta segments and 13 reverse primers for TCR Jbeta segments was used in the multiplex PCR. The CDR3 region of rearranged TCR beta genes was amplified from genomic DNA with a multiplex PCR assay. The amplified TCR beta libraries were sequenced on the Illumina HiSeq System as 87-base-pair reads. The paper's data handling went like this. A later analysis tallied around 82 million unique TCR beta chains across the approximately 670 repertoires, and some 10 million of those chains were shared by two or more donors. Raw reads were error-corrected and collapsed into unique sequences with a nearest-neighbor algorithm that merged closely related sequences to remove PCR and sequencing errors. V, D and J gene segments were assigned by aligning CDR3 sequences to IMGT reference sequences. Each retained sequence needed at least a six-nucleotide match to both a V gene segment and a J gene segment. A rearrangement was called productive if the CDR3 had no stop codons and remained in frame with V and J, and every other rearrangement was called non-productive. CDR3 was defined according to IMGT convention as the region running from the second conserved V-encoded cysteine to the conserved J-encoded phenylalanine. The earlier analysis of roughly 590 of the donors excluded sequences that lacked an unambiguous match to a single V gene segment. An earlier analysis of 587 of the donors called V segments functional above 56.7% productive rearrangements and segregating when the between-donor standard deviation exceeded 5%. To diagnose cytomegalovirus status from the catalog of TCR beta chain sequences, a statistical classification framework was built. In a later analysis, V and J genes were assigned by comparing TCR nucleotide sequences against IMGT/GENE-DB human TR gene sequences. Using the TCRdist pipeline, a later analysis assigned CDR3 sequences along with most-parsimonious VDJ recombination scenarios. In a later analysis, every TCR beta chain was defined by the combination of its CDR3 amino acid sequence and its V-gene family, and reads without a unique V-gene family were dropped. A later analysis removed nearly 600 highly shared, low-generation-probability nucleotide sequences to deal with suspected cross-contamination and a sequencing artifact. In a later analysis, a clonal expansion index was calculated for each public chain from normalized within-repertoire ranks of inferred template counts. A later analysis computed generation probabilities with a VDJ recombination model fitted to out-of-frame rearrangements, and checked the results against IGoR. In a later analysis, TCR-TCR, TCR-HLA and TCR-CMV co-occurrence was scored with hypergeometric tests, and a repertoire-size bias correction was applied to TCR pairs. A later analysis estimated false discovery rates by permuting HLA or CMV assignments 20 times. In a later analysis, co-occurring TCRs were grouped using DBSCAN, with TCRdist sequence similarity added in when clustering inside HLA-allele-positive subsets. For co-occurrence clustering, repertoires with fewer than 30,000 or more than 120,000 public chains were excluded, along with roughly 5 repertoires with anomalous nucleotide sharing. Not all clones reach the TCRdb copy of this immuneACCESS table, which keeps in-frame sequences only. Checked studies attribute under half of the gap to unresolved V genes and leave the rest unexplained. V and J calls and clone size are given by that table; D and trimming were obtained from the DNA. The table kept for this sample lists around 120,000 clones. The leading ten clones occupy under 0.7% of the sample.

This entry belongs to a study of cytomegalovirus exposure and HLA in healthy donors (dated by TCRdb to between 2016 and 2019). In terms of the full investigation: In an earlier analysis of several hundred of the donors, roughly 300 Gb of sequence data and some 120 million unique TCR beta sequences from about 190 million T cells were reported. Of the roughly 400 genotyped donors, approximately 82% fell in the genetic ancestry cluster associated with self-reported Caucasian donors. An earlier analysis of nearly 600 of the donors applied high-throughput TCR beta sequencing to assess whether each TCR beta V gene segment acted as functional or pseudogenic. The study was designed to test whether signatures of past pathogen exposure could be identified by cataloging public T cell receptors. In a later genetic analysis, genome-wide SNP genotypes for 398 of the 666 donors were used, and that subset was treated as a discovery cohort. Around 300 gigabases of sequencing data and approximately 85 million unique TCR sequences were included in an early release covering 550 to 650 HLA-typed donors. The study used immunosequencing to profile the T cell repertoires of 670 or so subjects and linked those repertoires to cytomegalovirus serostatus. Class I and class II HLA loci were covered by the typing at four-digit resolution. Along with the 666-subject first cohort, a separate validation cohort of over a hundred different subjects was used. Rather than using new phenotypic data, the later analysis identified candidate immune exposures from TCR beta sequences and from how often those sequences occurred across donors. The number of donors typed differed by locus, with roughly 620-640 for A, B, C, DRB1 and DQB1, around 500 for DQA1, about 610 for DPA1, and 400 to 490 for DPB1. Every repertoire in the discovery cohort had been generated on one and the same sequencing platform. To predict cytomegalovirus infection status, the study combined high-throughput TCR immunosequencing, statistical association of individual TCRs with disease status, and machine learning. A later analysis re-analyzed previously published TCR beta repertoires from 666 donors and added high-resolution HLA genotyping to study TCR occurrence patterns. Donor age, sex, ethnicity and CMV serostatus were collected together with the repertoire data. Several DR-DQ haplotypes were treated as single units for association and clustering because of strong linkage in the cohort. Among 300 to 500 genotyped donors of the cohort, an average of about 220,000 unique TCR beta nucleotide sequences was sequenced per donor, of which about 18% were non-productive. The full study reports these points: An earlier analysis of approximately 600 of the donors showed that most TCR beta V segments appeared in productive rearrangements either about 87% or about 30% of the time, which broadly matched IMGT annotations. In vitro tests confirmed that a few of the cytomegalovirus-associated TCR beta chains recognize cytomegalovirus antigens. CMV serostatus was the only immune exposure information available for the cohort. A total of roughly 160 TCR beta chains were listed by the study as associated with cytomegalovirus. Assigning TCR associations to individual alleles was difficult when HLA alleles, especially DR and DQ, strongly co-occurred. HLA typing was unavailable for some donors at each locus, so association tests used only the typed subset. Compared with equally common non-associated chains, HLA-associated TCR beta chains in a later analysis were more clonally expanded and had lower generation probabilities. In both the original and validation cohorts, the classifier was reported to diagnose cytomegalovirus status with high specificity and sensitivity. According to the authors, the approach could potentially be generalized to other disease states and immunological phenotypes. A later genetic analysis reported fewer N-insertions in productive TCRs among donors in an Asian-associated ancestry cluster than the approximately 700-donor mean. The earlier analysis of a few hundred of the donors excluded seventeen rarely observed V segments, including chromosome 9 orphons, because counts were too low. Correlated functional status among segregating V segments might be attributable to linkage disequilibrium, but an unknown experimental factor could not be ruled out. At a false discovery rate of 0.05, a later analysis linked 16,951 TCR beta sequences to specific HLA alleles. Only TCR beta chains were sequenced in this cohort, and the absence of alpha or paired-chain data limited detectable features. The sequencing pipeline was judged likely to have produced a cluster of highly shared sequence variants as a technical artifact. Roughly uniform sequencing depth across donors was assumed in presence/absence analyses, although this assumption may not hold. A further reported finding was that TCR beta sequences accurately predicted the HLA-A and HLA-B alleles for most subjects in the first cohort. An association between a missense DCLRE1C variant and V-gene and J-gene trimming of TCR beta chains was found in a later genetic analysis and replicated in an independent cohort. According to a later analysis, parvovirus B19, influenza, CMV and Epstein-Barr virus appeared linked to several top co-occurrence clusters. While some public TCRs were present in many individuals, most TCR sequences turned up only very rarely across donors. In a later analysis, most CMV-associated TCR beta chains were found to appear HLA-restricted, with HLA associations seemingly driven largely by CMV exposure. Because the 87-base-pair reads could not distinguish some IMGT-functional V segments, including TRBV6-2 and TRBV6-3, those segments were excluded. In a later analysis, the rate of TCR association differed among HLA loci, with DRB1 alleles having the most associated TCRs and HLA-C alleles having the fewest.

In total, 630 or so healthy bone marrow donors made up the cohort. At the time of sampling, every cohort member was nominally healthy, though immune exposures that went unrecorded were likely present. The donor tested CMV seronegative and was one of the 352 seronegative cohort members. A peripheral blood sample was collected from each donor, and TCR beta sequencing was performed on peripheral blood mononuclear cells. Genomic DNA extraction from the blood cell samples was performed with the Qiagen DNeasy Blood Extraction Kit. The junction shows trimming of 7 bases on V and 4 bases on J, and the gene matches do not reach 6 bases of it. CDR1 and CDR2 (SNHLY, FYNNEI) derive from the germline V gene. The CDR3 covers 14 residues, taking in both the cysteine and the phenylalanine. Here the CDR3 DNA is all that survives: 42 bases in frame from base 1.

The V and J segments used are TRBV2 and TRBJ1-3, and 8 bases in between align with TRBD1. The sequencing input was PBMCs. This TCR was sampled from a man between 45 and 60 years old in good health and CMV-seronegative. CDR3 loop: CASKRTGSGNTIYF. Here is the DNA: TGTGCCAGCAAAAGGACAGGGTCCGGAAACACCATATATTTT.